Following are 26 T cell receptor beta chains from one sample sequenced in a study of read filtering for tumor transcriptome and immune sequencing. This library used 300 to 500 ng RNA and molecular barcoded adaptors spanning alpha/delta and beta/gamma chains. TCRdb reanalysed the reads using MiXCR and keeps one entry per CDR3 protein. The sample lists about 35,000 distinct CDR3 sequences, more than 13% occurring once. Specimen: a population of CD138-negative cells sorted from bone marrow. The receptors originated from a donor aged 40 or older with multiple myeloma.

The table lists this clonotype with many counts. J is TRBJ1-1 and V is TRBV7-9; 10 bases line up with TRBD1. CDR3 size: 15 residues. The junction had 9 bases not matched to a gene; V was cut back by 5 bases and J by 6 bases. CDR1 SEHNR and CDR2 FQNEAQ come from the germline V gene (reference sequence). The CDR3 sequence is CASSPPDRGIAEAFF. The CDR3 nucleotides read TGTGCCAGCAGCCCCCCGGACAGGGGGATTGCTGAAGCTTTCTTT.

Worth noting for this clonotype: A far larger clone differs by one base, so this is likely a read error. The V gene is TRBV7-9, the J gene TRBJ2-1; D ambiguous. The germline V gene encodes CDR1 SEHNR and CDR2 FQNEAQ (reference sequence). The CDR3 extends over 16 amino acids. The CDR3 region is CAGSRLAGAGPNEQFF. The CDR3 nucleotides read TGTGCCGGCAGCAGATTGGCAGGTGCCGGGCCCAATGAGCAGTTCTTC.

This clonotype appeared many times. V gene TRBV6-1 combines with J gene TRBJ2-7; 9 bases align to TRBD2. V lost 4 bases to trimming and J lost 3 bases; unmatched junction nucleotides: 7. Germline CDR1 is MNHNS and CDR2 is SASEGT. This CDR3 contains 15 residues. This CDR3 is CASSVRTSEFYEQYF. The CDR3 DNA reads as TGTGCCAGCAGTGTCAGGACTAGCGAGTTCTACGAGCAGTACTTC.

This clonotype showed up many times. The chain uses TRBV11-1 and TRBJ1-1, with TRBD1 as a possible D gene (5 bases). In germline, CDR1 is SGHAT, CDR2 FQDESV (reference sequence). This CDR3 region has 19 residues. The germline V and J ends were trimmed by 0 bases and 0 bases, with 20 bases remaining between them. The CDR3 DNA reads TGTGCCAGCAGCTTAGCGAAACCAGGACGGGGGGACCTGAACACTGAAGCTTTCTTT. This gives the protein CASSLAKPGRGDLNTEAFF.

This clonotype was counted many times. The V gene is TRBV14, the J gene TRBJ1-5; D is perhaps TRBD1 (5 bases). The CDR3 is made up of 14 amino acids. Looked up from germline, CDR1 is SGHDN and CDR2 is FVKESK. V was pared by 3 bases and J by 7 bases, with 13 bases between. The CDR3 coding sequence is TGTGCCAGCAGCCAGCAAGGGGTTAGCCAGCCCCAGCATTTT. It translates to CASSQQGVSQPQHF.

The table lists this clonotype with a few counts. The rearrangement links TRBV6-2 or TRBV6-3 to TRBJ2-7; 9 bases fit TRBD2. This CDR3 is 15 amino acids long. Germline assignment: CDR1 MNHEY and CDR2 SVGEGT. V was pared by 1 base and J by 4 bases, with 5 bases of the junction left unmatched. The CDR3, as DNA: TGTGCCAGCAGTTACTTGCCTACTAGCGGGTACGAGCAGTACTTC. This translates into CASSYLPTSGYEQYF.

This clonotype was counted many times. The gene calls are TRBV3-1 and TRBJ2-5; TRBD2 aligns across 10 bases. This CDR3 has 14 amino acids. J was trimmed by 9 bases and V by 5 bases; bases with no gene match: 9. Germline V gene data show CDR1 as LGHDT and CDR2 as YNNKEL (reference sequence). CDR3 nucleotides: TGTGCCAGCAGCGTAACTAGCGGGGCGGAGGCCCAGTACTTC. This sequence encodes CASSVTSGAEAQYF.

This clonotype was seen ten or more times. J is TRBJ2-2 and V is TRBV3-1; D gene ambiguous. Trimming took 3 bases from V and 7 from J, leaving 6 bases between them. The germline V gene has CDR1 LGHDT and CDR2 YNNKEL (reference sequence). The CDR3 runs 12 residues. Here the CDR3 reads CASSQKVGELFF. In DNA, the CDR3 is TGTGCCAGCAGCCAGAAGGTCGGGGAGCTGTTTTTT.

This clonotype occurred once. This chain connects TRBV6-2 or TRBV6-3 to TRBJ1-1, with D unclear. The V and J ends lost 6 bases and 10 bases respectively, with 21 bases between them. Germline-derived CDR1 and CDR2 are MNHEY and SVGEGT. This CDR3 has 14 residues. Written as DNA, the CDR3 is TGTGCCAGCAGCCTCCCCGCCCCGGAACGGTCAGCTTTCTTT. Its translation is CASSLPAPERSAFF.

This clonotype was counted between two and nine times. This sequence joins TRBV7-2 and TRBJ1-1; a possible D gene is TRBD1 (5 bases). Trimming took off 2 bases at V and 3 bases at J, with 10 bases between the two ends. Germline V gene sequence: CDR1 SGHTA, CDR2 FQGNSA. The CDR3 loop spans 14 amino acids. CDR3 sequence reads: CASSLWGLDTEAFF. Written as DNA, the CDR3 is TGTGCCAGCAGCTTATGGGGGTTGGACACTGAAGCTTTCTTT.

Many counts were recorded for this clonotype. V is TRBV11-1 and J is TRBJ2-1; 7 bases are shared with TRBD1. Germline V CDR1 and CDR2: SGHAT, FQDESV (reference sequence). Trimming took 2 bases from V and 0 from J; bases not matched to a gene: 7. The CDR3 runs to 17 residues. As DNA, the CDR3 is TGTGCCAGCAGCTTAATGGGGACAGACTACTCCTACAATGAGCAGTTCTTC. Protein sequence: CASSLMGTDYSYNEQFF. Full variable domain (outside the CDR3, taken from reference TRBV11-1 and TRBJ2-1): EAEVAQSPRYKITEKSQAVAFWCDPISGHATLYWYRQILGQGPELLVQFQDESVVDDSQLPKDRFSAERLKGVDSTLKIQPAELGDSAMYLCASSLMGTDYSYNEQFFGPGTRLTVL.

This clonotype was detected ten times or more. This chain uses TRBV15 with TRBJ1-1; D gene unclear. Trimming cost V 1 base and J 1 base, with 10 bases left between them. From germline, CDR1 is LNHNV and CDR2 YYDKDF (reference sequence). The CDR3 consists of 15 residues. In DNA form, the CDR3 reads TGTGCCACCAGCAGAGGCTGGGGAGGGAACACTGAAGCTTTCTTT. Residues: CATSRGWGGNTEAFF.

About this clonotype: A far larger clone is just one base off, so this is likely a read error. This chain links TRBV30 with TRBJ1-1; the D is unclear. The tail of the sequence fits TRBJ1-6 better, so the J call may be wrong. Germline lookup yields CDR1 GTSNPN and CDR2 SVGIG (reference sequence). This CDR3 has 14 residues. CDR3: CAWSPGRGESPLHF. The CDR3 region has the DNA TGTGCCTGGAGTCCCGGACGGGGAGAATCACCCCTCCACTTT.

In its sample, this clonotype was seen a few times. The rearrangement joins TRBV6-5 to TRBJ2-2; 7 nucleotides agree with TRBD1. The V segment lost 7 bases and the J segment 0 bases; nucleotides outside the gene matches: 8. The CDR3 is made up of 16 amino acids. Germline CDR1 and CDR2: MNHEY and SVGAGI. The CDR3 DNA reads as TGTGCCAGCACTCAGCAAGGGGGCCCGAACACCGGGGAGCTGTTTTTT. It codes for CASTQQGGPNTGELFF.

This clonotype was recorded at least ten times. This chain links TRBV12-3 or TRBV12-4 with TRBJ1-5; 7 nucleotides line up with TRBD1. CDR3 length: 15 residues. V shed 2 bases, J shed 6 bases, and the junction held 7 bases outside the gene matches. The CDR3: CASSLRRGPTQPQHF. The CDR3 DNA reads TGTGCCAGCAGTTTAAGAAGGGGGCCAACTCAGCCCCAGCATTTT.

Regarding this clonotype: This may be a read error, as it is one base from a much larger clone. The rearrangement joins TRBV5-1 to TRBJ1-1, with D possibly TRBD1 on 6 matching bases. The CDR3 length is 13 residues. The V end was cut by 4 bases, the J end by 10 bases, with 17 bases between. Germline-derived CDR1 and CDR2 are SGHRS and YFSETQ. The CDR3 nucleotides read TGCGCCAGCAGCCCGGGGGCCGGGGCTGGAGCTTTCTTT. This sequence encodes CASSPGAGAGAFF.

As concerns this clonotype: A much larger clone sits a single nucleotide away, making a read error possible. J is TRBJ1-5 and V is TRBV12-3 or TRBV12-4; D not resolved. This CDR3 spans 12 amino acids. CDR3 region: CASSYSNQSQHF. CDR3 nucleotide sequence: TGTGCCAGCAGCTATAGCAATCAGTCCCAGCATTTT.

Notes on this clonotype: One end of the junction is discordant with germline, which a read error may explain. The chain joins TRBV20-1 to TRBJ2-1; TRBD2 is a possible D gene (5 bases). The germline CDR1 and CDR2 sequences are DFQATT and SNEGSKA (reference sequence). CDR3 length: 12 residues. The CDR3 DNA reads as TGCGGTGCTAGGACTGATCTTAGCGAGCAGTTCTTC. Encoded protein: CGARTDLSEQFF.

This clonotype has at least ten counts. The rearrangement joins TRBV4-1 to TRBJ1-5, with D hard to call. Deletions cut 1 base from V and 0 bases from J, with 16 bases between. Germline CDR1 reads MGHRA; CDR2 reads YSYEKL. The CDR3 is 18 amino acids. The CDR3 region is CASSQVLQQSNSNQPQHF. DNA for the CDR3: TGCGCCAGCAGCCAAGTTTTACAGCAATCTAATAGCAATCAGCCCCAGCATTTT.

This clonotype was counted many times. This chain links TRBV5-4 with TRBJ2-5, with TRBD2 identical over 8 bases. Trimming took 4 bases from V and 2 from J; bases not matched to a gene: 7. The length of the CDR3 is 15 residues. Germline CDR1 is SGHNT and CDR2 is YYREEE (reference sequence). CDR3 DNA: TGTGCCAGCAGCCCCGGGGGGGCGAGACAAGAGACCCAGTACTTC. This translates into CASSPGGARQETQYF.

This clonotype was observed many times. The chain joins TRBV2 to TRBJ2-1; D assignment may be TRBD1 or TRBD2 (5 bases each). Deletions cut 6 bases from V and 2 bases from J, with 14 bases between. The CDR3 spans 15 residues. Germline V lookup: CDR1 SNHLY, CDR2 FYNNEI. For the CDR3, the DNA is TGTGCCAGCAGGGGGGAGAGAGCTGCCTACAATGAGCAGTTCTTC. Its translation: CASRGERAAYNEQFF. The complete variable domain, with remaining parts taken from reference TRBV2 and TRBJ2-1, reads EPEVTQTPSHQVTQMGQEVILRCVPISNHLYFYWYRQILGQKVEFLVSFYNNEISEKSEIFDDQFSVERPDGSNFTLKIRSTKLEDSAMYFCASRGERAAYNEQFFGPGTRLTVL.

V is TRBV12-3 or TRBV12-4 and J is TRBJ1-5; D call uncertain. V lost 3 bases to trimming and J lost 1 base, with 10 bases between them. CDR3 length: 15 amino acids. The CDR3 coding sequence is TGTGCCAGCAGTTTGCTCGGGCAGAGCAATCAGCCCCAGCATTTT. Translation gives CASSLLGQSNQPQHF.

This clonotype appeared once. The genes are TRBV7-6 and TRBJ2-1; tentatively, D is TRBD1 (5 bases). The V gene lost 4 bases and the J gene lost 7 bases, with 5 bases spanning the gap. CDR1 and CDR2 (germline): SGHVS, FNYEAQ. The CDR3 consists of 11 residues. CDR3 residues: CASSSGNEQFF. CDR3 sequence (DNA): TGTGCCAGCAGCTCAGGGAATGAGCAGTTCTTC.

A few counts support this clonotype. This could be a read error, since a much larger clone is one nucleotide away. This likely comes from a read error, as the CDR3 has no conserved phenylalanine or tryptophan at its end. The V gene is TRBV7-8, the J gene TRBJ2-5, with D perhaps matching TRBD2 (5 bases). Trimming removed 4 bases from V and 7 bases from J, with 7 bases in between. Germline CDR1 SGHVS, CDR2 FQNEAQ. This CDR3 has 11 residues. For the CDR3, the DNA is TGTGCCAGCAGCTCCGAGGGGACCCAGTACCTC. Protein product: CASSSEGTQYL.

A word on this clonotype: Given a much more abundant clone one base away, this may be a read error. This chain uses TRBV6-5 with TRBJ2-3, with a possible D match to TRBD2 (5 bases). Germline loops: CDR1 MNHEY, CDR2 SVGAGI. This CDR3 contains 15 residues. V lost 2 bases to trimming and J lost 4 bases, with 13 bases between them. The CDR3 is CASSYGRAGADTQYF. The CDR3 DNA sequence: TGTGCCAGCAGTTACGGGCGTGCCGGGGCAGATACGCAGTATTTT.

This clonotype was observed at least ten times. The gene calls are TRBV5-1 and TRBJ2-7, with D perhaps matching TRBD1 or TRBD2 (5 bases each). There are 14 residues in the CDR3. V was clipped by 3 bases and J by 0 bases, with 10 bases between them. CDR1 is SGHRS, CDR2 YFSETQ, per germline. The CDR3 nucleotides are TGCGCCAGCAGCTCCAAGGGGAGCTCCTACGAGCAGTACTTC. Translated: CASSSKGSSYEQYF.